A single sample gave rise to the 23 T cell receptor beta chains below, sequenced in a study of Ad26.COV2.S vaccination and SARS-CoV-2 variants. Treatment here: about 20 received Ad26.COV2.S at low or high dose, single or two shots; about 5 received placebo; per-sample allocation not given. Sampling took place 63 days after the first vaccine or placebo injection. Some clones are missing from TCRdb's copy, which holds only in-frame ones; the method was immunoSEQ multiplex PCR. The sample holds 350,000 to 500,000 clones; 90% are singletons and the top ten take 9% to 15%. The sequences come from peripheral blood, collected in a trial of Ad26.COV2.S vaccine versus placebo. The receptors originated from a person between 18 and 65 years old who received the Ad26.COV2.S COVID-19 vaccine or a placebo.

The V gene is TRBV29-1, the J gene TRBJ2-7, with 7 bases aligning to TRBD1. V shed 6 bases, J shed 3 bases, and the junction held 5 bases outside the gene matches. Per the germline V gene, CDR1 is SQVTM and CDR2 is ANQGSEA. The CDR3 length is 12 residues. CDR3 nucleotide sequence: TGCAGCGTAGCACAGGGGATCTACGAGCAGTACTTC. Translating gives CSVAQGIYEQYF.

This clone has a single count. The rearrangement joins TRBV19 to TRBJ2-2; 10 bases are shared with TRBD2. The germline V gene encodes CDR1 LNHDA and CDR2 SQIVND (reference sequence). The V gene end was trimmed by 8 bases and the J gene end by 1 base; junction bases not matched to a gene: 7. The CDR3 is 16 residues long. CDR3 sequence (DNA): TGTGCCAGTCACCCCGGACTAGCGGAGAACACCGGGGAGCTGTTTTTT. Translation gives CASHPGLAENTGELFF.

The chain has TRBV5-1 and TRBJ2-5, with D tentatively TRBD2 (6 bases). The germline V gene has CDR1 SGHRS and CDR2 YFSETQ. The CDR3 consists of 15 residues. Trimming took 0 bases from V and 5 from J, leaving 14 bases between them. The CDR3 here is CASSLEGGIQETQYF. The CDR3 nucleotides are TGCGCCAGCAGCTTGGAAGGCGGGATACAGGAGACCCAGTACTTC.

In regard to this clone: The sample has other DNA sequences that encode this CDR3 too. This chain links TRBV15 with TRBJ2-7, with D unclear. Germline CDR1 and CDR2: LNHNV and YYDKDF (reference sequence). The CDR3 covers 12 residues. Trimming took 0 bases from V and 4 from J, leaving 4 bases between them. This CDR3 is CATSRDLYEQYF. DNA for the CDR3: TGTGCCACCAGCAGAGACTTATACGAGCAGTACTTC.

The rearrangement links TRBV7-8 to TRBJ2-3, with TRBD1 identical over 7 bases. CDR1 is SGHVS and CDR2 is FQNEAQ in the germline V gene. This CDR3 contains 18 residues. V dropped 3 bases and J dropped 8; count of bases not matched to a gene: 20. The chain's CDR3 is CASSLKDRTSSPTLTQYF. CDR3 bases: TGTGCCAGCAGCTTGAAGGACAGGACTTCCTCACCCACACTTACGCAGTATTTT.

This chain uses TRBV14 with TRBJ1-2, with 8 bases identical to TRBD1. CDR3 length: 16 residues. From germline, CDR1 is SGHDN and CDR2 FVKESK. Losses at the gene ends were 1 base for V and 3 bases for J; bases not matched to a gene: 7. This CDR3 is CASSQVGTGPYYGYTF. The CDR3 DNA is TGTGCCAGCAGCCAAGTGGGGACAGGTCCCTACTATGGCTACACCTTC.

This clone was seen once. This rearrangement joins TRBV6-2 or TRBV6-3 to TRBJ2-3; D possibly corresponds to TRBD2 (5 bases). The CDR3 consists of 15 residues. The V end lost 4 bases, the J end lost 0 bases, and 11 bases lay between the germline ends. Germline CDR1 reads MNHEY; CDR2 reads SVGEGT. CDR3 coding DNA: TGTGCCAGCAGTTGGCTCGGCGGGAGCACAGATACGCAGTATTTT. Amino acids: CASSWLGGSTDTQYF.

The chain has TRBV12-3 or TRBV12-4 and TRBJ2-3, with D perhaps TRBD1 (5 bases). Trimming shortened V by 6 bases and J by 4 bases, and 11 bases separated the two germline ends. CDR3 length: 13 residues. DNA of the CDR3: TGTGCCAGCAGCCCCCAGGGTCCAGATACGCAGTATTTT. It encodes CASSPQGPDTQYF.

This sequence joins TRBV18 and TRBJ1-3; D not certain. Looked up from germline, CDR1 is KGHSH and CDR2 is LQKENI. The CDR3 consists of 15 residues. V lost 0 bases, J lost 2 bases, and 8 bases lay in between. CDR3 sequence (DNA): TGTGCCAGCTCACCACCCAGTAATCCTGGAAACACCATATATTTT. It translates to CASSPPSNPGNTIYF.

The CDR3 nucleotides read TGCGCCAGCAGTCTGACTAGCGGGAGCTCCTACAATGAGCAGTTCTTC. Protein: CASSLTSGSSYNEQFF. The chain employs TRBV10-1 and TRBJ2-1; 12 nucleotides match TRBD2. The CDR3 has 16 residues. V gave up 5 bases and J gave up 0 bases; unmatched junction bases: 2. Germline V gene sequence: CDR1 WNHNN, CDR2 SYGVQD (reference sequence).

The V gene is TRBV30, the J gene TRBJ2-4; no clear D. Germline CDR1 and CDR2: GTSNPN and SVGIG (reference sequence). There are 12 residues in the CDR3. V was clipped by 0 bases and J by 3 bases, with 3 bases between them. The CDR3 loop is CAWSVIKNIQYF. The DNA of the CDR3 is TGTGCCTGGAGTGTAATCAAAAACATTCAGTACTTC.

The sample holds a few counts of this clone. J is TRBJ2-2 and V is TRBV7-2; weak D call: TRBD1 (6 bases). The CDR3 consists of 13 residues. The germline V gene has CDR1 SGHTA and CDR2 FQGNSA. Between the trimmed V and J ends, which lost 10 bases and 2 bases, there was a span of 11 bases. Here the CDR3 DNA reads TGTGCCACCACGGACAGAAACACCGGGGAGCTGTTTTTT. This codes for CATTDRNTGELFF.

Comments on this clone: This sample includes further DNA sequences coding for the same CDR3. The genes are TRBV24-1 and TRBJ2-1, with unresolved D. The CDR3 contains 11 residues. Germline CDR1 is KGHDR and CDR2 is SFDVKD. V was clipped by 5 bases and J by 5 bases, with 3 bases between them. The CDR3 is CATSGNNEQFF. The CDR3 nucleotides are TGTGCCACCAGTGGTAACAATGAGCAGTTCTTC.

This rearrangement joins TRBV10-3 to TRBJ2-7; TRBD1 matches 8 bases. The CDR3 is 16 residues long. From germline, CDR1 is ENHRY and CDR2 SYGVKD. V dropped 0 bases and J dropped 4; count of bases not matched to a gene: 8. The CDR3 DNA sequence: TGTGCCATCAGTGAGTCGAGCACAGGGGGTACGTACGAGCAGTACTTC. It translates to CAISESSTGGTYEQYF.

A single count supports this clone. The DNA for the CDR3 is TGTGCCAGCAGTTCCGGGGCAACCTACGAGCAGTACTTC. This gives the protein CASSSGATYEQYF. V is TRBV6-2 or TRBV6-3 and J is TRBJ2-7; D may match TRBD1 or TRBD2 (5 bases each). The CDR3 covers 13 residues. The ends were cut back, 4 bases at V and 2 bases at J, with 9 bases in the middle. Germline V CDR1 and CDR2: MNHEY, SVGEGT.

The DNA for the CDR3 is TGCGCCAGCAGCTTGAGTGGGGGCCTTACCTACAATGAGCAGTTCTTC. Its translation: CASSLSGGLTYNEQFF. The chain carries TRBV5-1 and TRBJ2-1, with D possibly TRBD1 on 6 matching bases. The CDR3 has 16 amino acids. V shed 1 base and J shed 2 bases, with 13 bases lying between them. Looked up from germline, CDR1 is SGHRS and CDR2 is YFSETQ.

The gene calls are TRBV5-5 and TRBJ2-5; no reliable D call. Trimming stripped 4 bases from V and 5 bases from J, with 12 bases between. CDR3 length: 13 amino acids. The germline gives CDR1 SGHKS, CDR2 YYEKEE (reference sequence). Here the CDR3 reads CASSPGIRETQYF. The CDR3 nucleotides read TGTGCCAGCAGCCCAGGAATTCGGGAGACCCAGTACTTC.

This chain uses TRBV6-5 with TRBJ2-2, with unresolved D. The V and J ends lost 1 base and 4 bases respectively, with 7 bases between them. Per the germline V gene, CDR1 is MNHEY and CDR2 is SVGAGI. There are 14 residues in the CDR3. The CDR3 DNA reads as TGTGCCAGCAGTTACTGGGAAAGCACCGGGGAGCTGTTTTTT. As protein: CASSYWESTGELFF.

The gene calls are TRBV6-2 or TRBV6-3 and TRBJ1-6; D is ambiguous. Trimming cost V 3 bases and J 8 bases, with 11 bases left between them. Germline loops: CDR1 MNHEY, CDR2 SVGEGT. This CDR3 has 14 amino acids. The CDR3 spells CASSYISWDSPLHF. DNA of the CDR3: TGTGCCAGCAGTTATATCAGCTGGGATTCACCCCTCCACTTT.

The rearrangement joins TRBV29-1 to TRBJ2-1; no clear D. Germline-derived CDR1 and CDR2 are SQVTM and ANQGSEA. The CDR3 spans 13 residues. The V end lost 3 bases, the J end lost 2 bases, and 8 bases lay between the germline ends. The CDR3 region has the DNA TGCAGCGTTGATTTGATAGCCTACAATGAGCAGTTCTTC. Translated, it gives CSVDLIAYNEQFF.

The CDR3 nucleotides read TGTGCCAGCAGTTGGGGGCAGGGGAATTGGCAGCCCCAGCATTTT. Its protein product is CASSWGQGNWQPQHF. The chain is built from TRBV6-2 or TRBV6-3 and TRBJ1-5, with D tentatively TRBD1 (6 bases). Germline CDR1 and CDR2: MNHEY and SVGEGT. Trimming removed 4 bases from V and 7 bases from J, with 17 bases in between. This CDR3 comprises 15 residues.

The chain carries TRBV28 and TRBJ1-2, with 7 bases aligning to TRBD1. With V trimmed by 4 bases and J by 6 bases, 11 bases remained unmatched. The CDR3 covers 15 residues. Germline V CDR1 and CDR2: MDHEN, SYDVKM. The CDR3 DNA reads as TGTGCCAGCAGTTCTTATAGTACAGGGGTCGATGGCTACACCTTC. Residues: CASSSYSTGVDGYTF.

The V call is TRBV7-9, the J call TRBJ1-2; D is ambiguous. CDR3 length: 13 amino acids. Germline-derived CDR1 and CDR2 are SEHNR and FQNEAQ (reference sequence). The V and J ends lost 1 base and 6 bases respectively, with 9 bases between them. Here the CDR3 reads CASSLGSGDGYTF. CDR3 nucleotide sequence: TGTGCCAGCAGCTTAGGGTCCGGCGATGGCTACACCTTC.